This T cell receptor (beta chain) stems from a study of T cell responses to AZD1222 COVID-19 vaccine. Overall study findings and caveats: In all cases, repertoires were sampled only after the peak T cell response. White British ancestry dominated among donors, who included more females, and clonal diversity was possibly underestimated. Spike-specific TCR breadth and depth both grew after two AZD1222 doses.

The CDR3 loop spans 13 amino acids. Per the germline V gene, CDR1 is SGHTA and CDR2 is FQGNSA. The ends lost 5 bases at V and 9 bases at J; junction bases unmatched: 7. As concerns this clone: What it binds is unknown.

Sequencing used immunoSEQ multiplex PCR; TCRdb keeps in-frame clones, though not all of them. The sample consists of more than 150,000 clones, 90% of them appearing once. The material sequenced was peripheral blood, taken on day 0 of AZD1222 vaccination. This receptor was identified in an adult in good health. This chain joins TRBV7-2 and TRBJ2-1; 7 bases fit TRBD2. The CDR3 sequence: CASSRTPSGEQFF. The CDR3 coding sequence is TGTGCCAGCAGCCGCACTCCTAGCGGTGAGCAGTTCTTC.